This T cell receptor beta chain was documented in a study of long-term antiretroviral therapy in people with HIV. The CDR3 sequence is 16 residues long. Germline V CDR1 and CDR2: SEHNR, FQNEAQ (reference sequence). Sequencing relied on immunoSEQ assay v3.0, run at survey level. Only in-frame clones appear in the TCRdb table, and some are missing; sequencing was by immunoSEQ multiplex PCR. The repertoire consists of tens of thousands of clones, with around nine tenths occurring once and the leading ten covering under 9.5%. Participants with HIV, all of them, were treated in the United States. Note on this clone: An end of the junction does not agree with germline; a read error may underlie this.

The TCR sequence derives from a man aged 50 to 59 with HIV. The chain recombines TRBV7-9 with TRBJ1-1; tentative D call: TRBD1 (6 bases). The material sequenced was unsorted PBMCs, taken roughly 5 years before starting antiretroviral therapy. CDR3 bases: TGTGCCAACAGCTTAGCCTCAGGGGTCCTGAACACTGAAGCTTTCTTT. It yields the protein CANSLASGVLNTEAFF.